Below, 31 T cell receptor beta chains from the same sample are listed, as sequenced in a study of T-cell memory formation after mild COVID-19. One entry per CDR3 protein, called by TCRdb with MiXCR from the 5' RACE reads. Of around 100,000 distinct CDR3 sequences detected, approximately 21% appear once; the ten largest clones hold around 40%. Source material: PBMCs or a T cell subset sorted from them (not recorded which). The receptor set was obtained from a man between 18 and 35 years old who had mild COVID-19 (a few samples of this study predate the infection). Cell type and time point are not known.

The rearrangement joins TRBV14 to TRBJ1-1; D call uncertain. Per the germline V gene, CDR1 is SGHDN and CDR2 is FVKESK. V gave up 2 bases and J gave up 7 bases, with 8 bases separating them. The CDR3 consists of 12 residues. Written as DNA, the CDR3 is TGTGCCAGCAGCCAATTAAACTATGAAGCTTTCTTT. As protein: CASSQLNYEAFF.

The chain links TRBV12-3 or TRBV12-4 to TRBJ2-3; 9 nucleotides align to TRBD2. The CDR3 consists of 17 residues. After removal of 0 bases from V and 5 bases from J, the junction contained 9 bases not matched to a gene. The chain's CDR3 is CASSLAPSGGMVDTQYF. The CDR3 DNA is TGTGCCAGCAGTTTAGCGCCCAGCGGGGGGATGGTAGATACGCAGTATTTT.

The CDR3 coding sequence is TGTGCCAGCAGCTTAGCCCGGGGCAATAGGAACTATGGCTACACCTTC. Protein sequence: CASSLARGNRNYGYTF. V gene TRBV7-9 combines with J gene TRBJ1-2, with D tentatively TRBD1 (5 bases). Between the trimmed V and J ends, which lost 0 bases and 2 bases, there was a span of 13 bases. CDR1 is SEHNR and CDR2 is FQNEAQ in the germline V gene (reference sequence). This CDR3 is 16 amino acids long.

In its sample, this clonotype was seen a few times. The chain combines TRBV12-3 or TRBV12-4 with TRBJ2-1, with D perhaps being TRBD1 or TRBD2 (6 bases each). V lost 1 base and J 7 bases, leaving 11 bases between the germline ends. The CDR3 sequence is 14 residues long. CDR3 loop: CASSLVGGQNEQFF. The CDR3 DNA reads as TGTGCCAGCAGTTTAGTCGGGGGACAAAATGAGCAGTTCTTC.

This clonotype was seen a handful of times. The genes are TRBV5-6 and TRBJ2-7, with 8 positions matching TRBD1. This CDR3 has 14 amino acids. CDR1 is SGHDT, CDR2 YYEEEE, per germline. V lost 3 bases and J lost 3; bases outside the gene matches: 5. The CDR3 sequence is CASSSTGANYEQYF. The CDR3 bases are TGTGCCAGCAGCTCGACAGGGGCGAACTACGAGCAGTACTTC.

The rearrangement links TRBV4-1 to TRBJ1-6; weak D call: TRBD1 (5 bases). This CDR3 has 16 residues. Germline V gives CDR1 MGHRA, CDR2 YSYEKL. V lost 2 bases, J lost 7 bases, and 15 bases lay in between. The CDR3 DNA follows: TGCGCCAGCAGCCAAAGGCAAAGGGGCGGAAATTCACCCCTCCACTTT. As protein: CASSQRQRGGNSPLHF.

V is TRBV27 and J is TRBJ2-1, with 7 nucleotides matching TRBD1. The V gene end was trimmed by 2 bases and the J gene end by 1 base; junction bases not matched to a gene: 8. The CDR3 length is 17 residues. Germline lookup yields CDR1 MNHEY and CDR2 SMNVEV (reference sequence). CDR3 sequence reads: CASSLEGTVKSYNEQFF. CDR3 nucleotides: TGTGCCAGCAGTTTAGAAGGGACAGTAAAATCCTACAATGAGCAGTTCTTC.

This clonotype has a single count. V gene TRBV6-2 or TRBV6-3 combines with J gene TRBJ2-3; no clear D. The germline V and J ends were trimmed by 4 bases and 5 bases, with 7 bases remaining between them. The V gene's germline CDR1 is MNHEY and CDR2 SVGEGT. The CDR3 has 12 amino acids. CDR3 in amino acids: CASSFHRDTQYF. CDR3 DNA: TGTGCCAGCAGTTTCCACAGAGATACGCAGTATTTT.

This sequence joins TRBV5-5 and TRBJ1-3; the D is unclear. CDR1 is SGHKS and CDR2 is YYEKEE in the germline V gene (reference sequence). Trimming took off 0 bases at V and 0 bases at J, with 13 bases between the two ends. The CDR3 spans 17 residues. The CDR3 coding sequence is TGTGCCAGCAGCTTGGCCCTAGGCAGTGTCTCTGGAAACACCATATATTTT. It encodes CASSLALGSVSGNTIYF.

This chain links TRBV3-2 with TRBJ2-2. TRBV3-2 is termed a pseudogene. The CDR3 sequence is 16 residues long. This CDR3 is CASSQDYSLGTGELFF. CDR3 nucleotide sequence: TGTGCCAGCAGCCAAGATTACAGTCTGGGGACCGGGGAGCTGTTTTTT.

The table lists this clonotype with a few counts. The chain couples TRBV29-1 to TRBJ2-3; no clear D gene. Trimming took off 4 bases at V and 14 bases at J, with 13 bases between the two ends. Germline V gene sequence: CDR1 SQVTM, CDR2 ANQGSEA. CDR3 length equals 10 residues. Here the CDR3 reads CSVGTSRLYF. CDR3 DNA sequence: TGCAGCGTTGGGACCTCCCGCCTGTATTTT.

This clonotype was picked up a small number of times. The chain links TRBV29-1 to TRBJ2-3; 12 nucleotides match TRBD2. V was pared by 0 bases and J by 4 bases, with 8 bases of the junction left unmatched. Germline loops: CDR1 SQVTM, CDR2 ANQGSEA. The CDR3 is 17 amino acids. The CDR3 reads CSVEDWTSGEAADTQYF. CDR3 nucleotides: TGCAGCGTTGAAGACTGGACTAGCGGGGAAGCGGCAGATACGCAGTATTTT.

The chain combines TRBV5-1 with TRBJ2-6; D possibly uses TRBD1 or TRBD2 (5 bases each). This CDR3 contains 18 residues. CDR1 and CDR2 (germline): SGHRS, YFSETQ. The V and J ends lost 6 bases and 4 bases respectively, with 23 bases between them. The CDR3 DNA reads as TGCGCCAGCAACCCCGGGGCCGATTCCTGGATGGGGGCCAACGTCCTGACTTTC. This encodes CASNPGADSWMGANVLTF.

The gene calls are TRBV11-2 and TRBJ2-3; 7 positions match TRBD2. V shed 5 bases, J shed 4 bases, and the junction held 12 bases outside the gene matches. The length of the CDR3 is 16 residues. CDR1 and CDR2 from the germline V gene are SGHAT and FQNNGV. CDR3 loop: CASSALTSWGADTQYF. The CDR3 region has the DNA TGTGCCAGCAGCGCCCTGACTAGCTGGGGGGCAGATACGCAGTATTTT.

The J gene is TRBJ2-1, the V gene TRBV5-1; the D is unclear. V gave up 6 bases and J gave up 3 bases, with 7 bases separating them. The germline CDR1 and CDR2 sequences are SGHRS and YFSETQ. The CDR3 length is 12 residues. CDR3 residues: CASKVSYNEQFF. In DNA form, the CDR3 reads TGCGCCAGCAAGGTCAGCTACAATGAGCAGTTCTTC.

This clonotype was observed a handful of times. The chain employs TRBV24-1 and TRBJ2-1; 8 bases agree with TRBD2. V shed 9 bases and J 0 bases; nucleotides not matched to a gene: 9. The germline V gene encodes CDR1 KGHDR and CDR2 SFDVKD. This CDR3 has 16 amino acids. Written as DNA, the CDR3 is TGTGCCACCTCGAGCGCGGGAGGTAGCTCCTACAATGAGCAGTTCTTC. This codes for CATSSAGGSSYNEQFF.

This chain uses TRBV7-9 with TRBJ1-2, with 7 bases fitting TRBD1. Losses at the gene ends were 5 bases for V and 0 bases for J; bases not matched to a gene: 3. Germline CDR1 and CDR2: SEHNR and FQNEAQ (reference sequence). This CDR3 region has 14 residues. This CDR3 reads CASSPTGTNYGYTF. CDR3 in DNA: TGTGCCAGCAGCCCGACAGGGACTAACTATGGCTACACCTTC. Full variable domain (rest looked up from reference TRBV7-9 and TRBJ1-2): DTGVSQNPRHKITKRGQNVTFRCDPISEHNRLYWYRQTLGQGPEFLTYFQNEAQLEKSRLLSDRFSAERPKGSFSTLEIQRTEQGDSAMYLCASSPTGTNYGYTFGSGTRLTVV.

DNA for the CDR3: TGTGCCAGCAGCTTATATGGGGGAGGCTACAATGAGCAGTTCTTC. Translation gives CASSLYGGGYNEQFF. The chain employs TRBV11-2 and TRBJ2-1, with a tentative D call TRBD2 (6 bases). The CDR3 length is 15 residues. V was shortened by 2 bases and J by 3 bases, with 11 bases between the two germline ends. CDR1 and CDR2 from the germline V gene are SGHAT and FQNNGV.

This clonotype was seen a handful of times. The J gene is TRBJ2-2, the V gene TRBV29-1; D may be TRBD2 (5 bases). V was trimmed by 8 bases and J by 1 base, leaving 11 bases between them. The length of the CDR3 is 13 residues. Germline CDR1 SQVTM, CDR2 ANQGSEA. This chain's CDR3 is CSCQRENTGELFF. The CDR3 bases are TGCAGCTGCCAGAGGGAGAACACCGGGGAGCTGTTTTTT.

This clonotype was recorded many times. The rearrangement joins TRBV6-2 or TRBV6-3 to TRBJ1-1; TRBD1 matches at 9 bases. Germline V gene lookup returns CDR1 MNHEY and CDR2 SVGEGT. The CDR3 has 15 amino acids. V shed 0 bases and J 6 bases; nucleotides not matched to a gene: 5. Here the CDR3 reads CASSYSGTGSAEAFF. CDR3 coding DNA: TGTGCCAGCAGTTACTCCGGGACAGGGTCGGCTGAAGCTTTCTTT.

For this clonotype: One end of the junction does not line up with germline, which may come from a read error. The V call is TRBV6-5, the J call TRBJ1-2; 9 bases are a match to TRBD1. Germline V gene sequence: CDR1 MNHEY, CDR2 SVGAGI. The CDR3 runs 13 residues. CDR3 bases: TGTGCCAGCAGCCCCGGGACAGGGAACGGCTACAACTTC. Translation: CASSPGTGNGYNF.

This clonotype was picked up one time. CDR3 residues: CASSRQGASDTQYF. The CDR3 nucleotides are TGTGCCAGCAGCAGACAGGGGGCATCAGATACGCAGTATTTT. V gene TRBV6-2 or TRBV6-3 combines with J gene TRBJ2-3; TRBD1 matches 10 bases. CDR3 length: 14 amino acids. CDR1 and CDR2 from the germline V gene are MNHEY and SVGEGT. With V trimmed by 6 bases and J by 4 bases, 4 bases remained unmatched.

The CDR3 DNA is TGTGCCAGCAGCGTCGGGACAGGGGGCTCTGAAGCTTTCTTT. Translating it yields CASSVGTGGSEAFF. The chain recombines TRBV9 with TRBJ1-1, with 12 bases fitting TRBD1. Losses at the gene ends were 2 bases for V and 6 bases for J; bases not matched to a gene: 2. The length of the CDR3 is 14 residues. Germline CDR1 SGDLS, CDR2 YYNGEE. The whole variable domain, remainder taken from reference TRBV9 and TRBJ1-1, is DSGVTQTPKHLITATGQRVTLRCSPRSGDLSVYWYQQSLDQGLQFLIQYYNGEERAKGNILERFSAQQFPDLHSELNLSSLELGDSALYFCASSVGTGGSEAFFGQGTRLTVV.

V gene TRBV6-5 combines with J gene TRBJ2-7; D call uncertain. The CDR3 covers 13 residues. Germline CDR1 is MNHEY and CDR2 is SVGAGI. V lost 2 bases to trimming and J lost 5 bases, with 10 bases between them. This chain's CDR3 is CASSYGVVDEQYF. CDR3 DNA: TGTGCCAGCAGTTACGGGGTAGTCGACGAGCAGTACTTC.

The chain is built from TRBV7-9 and TRBJ1-2, with a weak D call TRBD1 (5 bases). CDR1 and CDR2 from the germline V gene are SEHNR and FQNEAQ (reference sequence). V lost 3 bases and J lost 7, with 9 bases in between. The CDR3 spans 12 residues. CDR3 protein: CASSLDKLGYTF. Written as DNA, the CDR3 is TGTGCCAGCAGCTTGGACAAACTTGGCTACACCTTC.

In this sample, this clonotype turned up a few times. The chain joins TRBV15 to TRBJ2-7; D uncertain. The CDR3 consists of 12 residues. V was shortened by 6 bases and J by 3 bases, with 9 bases between the two germline ends. Germline V gene data show CDR1 as LNHNV and CDR2 as YYDKDF (reference sequence). CDR3 in amino acids: CATSTFDYEQYV. CDR3 bases: TGTGCCACCAGTACCTTCGACTACGAGCAGTACGTC.

The sample holds a few counts of this clonotype. The rearrangement joins TRBV12-3 or TRBV12-4 to TRBJ2-5; D gene ambiguous. CDR3 length equals 14 residues. Trimming took off 7 bases at V and 3 bases at J, with 15 bases between the two ends. The CDR3 here is CASNTAADEETQYF. CDR3 nucleotides: TGTGCCAGCAACACGGCGGCAGATGAAGAGACCCAGTACTTC.

V is TRBV7-8 and J is TRBJ2-2, with D perhaps TRBD1 (6 bases). CDR1 and CDR2 (germline): SGHVS, FQNEAQ. V lost 6 bases to trimming and J lost 4 bases, with 15 bases between them. The CDR3 contains 15 residues. The CDR3 reads CASRQGQWPTGELFF. The CDR3 DNA follows: TGTGCCAGCAGACAAGGACAGTGGCCCACCGGGGAGCTGTTTTTT.

The chain carries TRBV4-1 and TRBJ1-5; D remains unclear. CDR3 length equals 16 residues. Deletions cut 0 bases from V and 0 bases from J, with 9 bases between. The V gene's germline CDR1 is MGHRA and CDR2 YSYEKL. The CDR3 protein is CASSQDAGYSNQPQHF. The CDR3 bases are TGCGCCAGCAGCCAAGATGCGGGGTATAGCAATCAGCCCCAGCATTTT.

V usage is TRBV5-1 and J usage is TRBJ2-7; D is perhaps TRBD2 (7 bases). The CDR3 extends over 17 amino acids. Trimming stripped 4 bases from V and 3 bases from J, with 23 bases between. The germline CDR1 and CDR2 sequences are SGHRS and YFSETQ. The CDR3 here is CASSDTTIGGGGYEQYF. CDR3 bases: TGCGCCAGCAGCGACACGACTATCGGCGGGGGCGGCTACGAGCAGTACTTC.

The chain carries TRBV12-5 and TRBJ2-7, with 7 bases matching TRBD1. J was trimmed by 3 bases and V by 5 bases; bases with no gene match: 10. CDR3 length equals 15 residues. The V gene's germline CDR1 is LGHNT and CDR2 FRNRAP. CDR3 nucleotides: TGTGCTAGTGGTCCACTAAGACAGGGAATCTACGAGCAGTACTTC. This encodes CASGPLRQGIYEQYF.